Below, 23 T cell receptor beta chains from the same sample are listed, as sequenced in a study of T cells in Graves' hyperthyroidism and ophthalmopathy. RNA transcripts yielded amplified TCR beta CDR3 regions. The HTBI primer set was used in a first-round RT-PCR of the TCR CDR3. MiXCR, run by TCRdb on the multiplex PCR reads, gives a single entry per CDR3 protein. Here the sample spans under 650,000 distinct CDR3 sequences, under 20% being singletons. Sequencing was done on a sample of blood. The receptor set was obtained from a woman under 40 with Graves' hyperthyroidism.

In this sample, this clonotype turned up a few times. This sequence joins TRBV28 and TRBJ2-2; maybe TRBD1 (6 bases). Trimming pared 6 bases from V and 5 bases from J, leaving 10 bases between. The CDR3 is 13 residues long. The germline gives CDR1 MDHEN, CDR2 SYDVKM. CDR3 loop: CASRGAVTGELFF. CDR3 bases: TGTGCCAGCAGGGGGGCGGTAACCGGGGAGCTGTTTTTT.

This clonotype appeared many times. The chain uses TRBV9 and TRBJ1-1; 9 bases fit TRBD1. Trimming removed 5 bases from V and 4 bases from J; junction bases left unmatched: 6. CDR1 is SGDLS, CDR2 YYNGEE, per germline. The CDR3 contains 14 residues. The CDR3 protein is CASSATGGGTEAFF. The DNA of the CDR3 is TGTGCCAGCAGTGCGACAGGGGGTGGCACTGAAGCTTTCTTT.

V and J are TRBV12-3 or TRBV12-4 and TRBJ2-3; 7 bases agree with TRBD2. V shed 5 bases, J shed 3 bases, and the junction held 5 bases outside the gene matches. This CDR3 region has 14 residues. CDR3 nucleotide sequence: TGTGCCAGCAGTAGGGGAGGGAGGACAGATACGCAGTATTTT. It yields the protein CASSRGGRTDTQYF.

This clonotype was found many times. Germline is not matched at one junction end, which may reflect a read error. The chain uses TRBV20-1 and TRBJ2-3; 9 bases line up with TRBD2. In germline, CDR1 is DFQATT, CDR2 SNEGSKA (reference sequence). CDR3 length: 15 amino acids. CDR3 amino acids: CSASSGGGDTDTQYF. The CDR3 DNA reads TGCAGCGCTAGTAGTGGCGGGGGGGACACAGATACGCAGTATTTT.

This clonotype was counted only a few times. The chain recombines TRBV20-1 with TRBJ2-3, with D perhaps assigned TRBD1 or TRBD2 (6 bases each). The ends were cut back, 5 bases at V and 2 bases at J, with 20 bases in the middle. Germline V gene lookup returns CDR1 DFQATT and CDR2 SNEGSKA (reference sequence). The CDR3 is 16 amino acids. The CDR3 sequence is CSAWTFRGLSTDTQYF. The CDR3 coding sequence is TGCAGTGCTTGGACGTTCCGGGGGCTATCCACAGATACGCAGTATTTT.

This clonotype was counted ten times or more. CDR3 nucleotide sequence: TGTGCCAGCAGTTTGGGGGGGGAGCAAGAGACCCAGTACTTC. Translated: CASSLGGEQETQYF. This chain joins TRBV12-3 or TRBV12-4 and TRBJ2-5; 7 nucleotides agree with TRBD2. The ends lost 3 bases at V and 2 bases at J; junction bases unmatched: 3. The CDR3 consists of 14 residues.

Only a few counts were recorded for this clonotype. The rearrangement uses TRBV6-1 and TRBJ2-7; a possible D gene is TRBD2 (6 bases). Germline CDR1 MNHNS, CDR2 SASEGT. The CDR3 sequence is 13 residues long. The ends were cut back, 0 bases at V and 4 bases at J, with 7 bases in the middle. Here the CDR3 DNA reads TGTGCCAGCAGTGAAGCGGGGACTTACGAGCAGTACTTC. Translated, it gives CASSEAGTYEQYF.

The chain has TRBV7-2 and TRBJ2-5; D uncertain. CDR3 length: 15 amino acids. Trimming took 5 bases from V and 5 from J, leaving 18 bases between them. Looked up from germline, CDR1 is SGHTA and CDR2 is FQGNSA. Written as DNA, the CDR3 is TGTGCCAGCAGCCAGGATAAGGGCAGGACGGAGACCCAGTACTTC. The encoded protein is CASSQDKGRTETQYF.

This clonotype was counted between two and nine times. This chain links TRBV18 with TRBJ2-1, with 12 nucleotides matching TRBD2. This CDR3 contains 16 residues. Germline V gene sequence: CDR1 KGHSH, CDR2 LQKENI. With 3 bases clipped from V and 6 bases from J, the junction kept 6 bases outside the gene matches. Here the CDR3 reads CASSPWGLAGSNEQFF. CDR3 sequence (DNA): TGTGCCAGCTCACCCTGGGGACTAGCGGGTTCCAATGAGCAGTTCTTC.

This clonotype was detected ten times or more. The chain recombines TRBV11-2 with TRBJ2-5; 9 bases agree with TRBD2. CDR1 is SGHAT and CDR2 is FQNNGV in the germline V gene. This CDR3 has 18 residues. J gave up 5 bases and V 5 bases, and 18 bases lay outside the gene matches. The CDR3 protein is CASSPGYTAGGGQETQYF. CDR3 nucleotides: TGTGCCAGCAGCCCTGGCTATACAGCGGGAGGAGGGCAGGAGACCCAGTACTTC.

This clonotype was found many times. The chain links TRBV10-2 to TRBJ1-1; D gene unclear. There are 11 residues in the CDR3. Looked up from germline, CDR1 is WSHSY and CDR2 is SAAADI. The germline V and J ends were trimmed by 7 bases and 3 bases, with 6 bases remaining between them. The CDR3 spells CASTRYTEAFF. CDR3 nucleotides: TGCGCCAGCACAAGGTACACTGAAGCTTTCTTT.

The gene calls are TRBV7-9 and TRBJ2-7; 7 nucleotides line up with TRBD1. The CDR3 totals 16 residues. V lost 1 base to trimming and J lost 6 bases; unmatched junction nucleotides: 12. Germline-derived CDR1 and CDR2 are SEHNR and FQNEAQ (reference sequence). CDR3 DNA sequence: TGTGCCAGCAGCTTAGGATTTGGACAGGAGTACGTCGAGCAGTACTTC. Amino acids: CASSLGFGQEYVEQYF. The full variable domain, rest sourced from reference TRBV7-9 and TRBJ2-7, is DTGVSQNPRHKITKRGQNVTFRCDPISEHNRLYWYRQTLGQGPEFLTYFQNEAQLEKSRLLSDRFSAERPKGSFSTLEIQRTEQGDSAMYLCASSLGFGQEYVEQYFGPGTRLTVT.

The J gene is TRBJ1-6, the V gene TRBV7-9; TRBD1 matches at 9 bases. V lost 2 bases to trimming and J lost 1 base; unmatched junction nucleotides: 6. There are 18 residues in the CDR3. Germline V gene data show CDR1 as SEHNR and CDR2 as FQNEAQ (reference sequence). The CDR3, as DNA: TGTGCCAGCAGCTTACAACCGGGACAGGGTTCCTATAATTCACCCCTCCACTTT. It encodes CASSLQPGQGSYNSPLHF.

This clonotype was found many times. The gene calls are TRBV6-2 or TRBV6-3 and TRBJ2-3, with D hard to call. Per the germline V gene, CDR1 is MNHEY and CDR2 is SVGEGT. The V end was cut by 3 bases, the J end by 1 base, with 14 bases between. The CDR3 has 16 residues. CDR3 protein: CASSYPYGRGTDTQYF. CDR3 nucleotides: TGTGCCAGCAGTTATCCGTACGGGCGTGGCACAGATACGCAGTATTTT.

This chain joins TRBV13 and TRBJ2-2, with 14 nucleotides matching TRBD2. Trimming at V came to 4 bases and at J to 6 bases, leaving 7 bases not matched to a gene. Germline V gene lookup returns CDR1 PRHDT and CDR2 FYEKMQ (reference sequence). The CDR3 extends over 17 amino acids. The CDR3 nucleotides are TGTGCCAGCAGCTCGGGACTAGCGGGAGCGAGCGCCGGGGAGCTGTTTTTT. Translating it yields CASSSGLAGASAGELFF.

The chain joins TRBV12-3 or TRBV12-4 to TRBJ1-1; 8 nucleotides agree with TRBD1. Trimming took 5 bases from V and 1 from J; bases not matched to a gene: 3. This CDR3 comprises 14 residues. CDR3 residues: CASSTGGRNTEAFF. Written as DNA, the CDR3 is TGTGCCAGCAGTACAGGGGGAAGGAACACTGAAGCTTTCTTT.

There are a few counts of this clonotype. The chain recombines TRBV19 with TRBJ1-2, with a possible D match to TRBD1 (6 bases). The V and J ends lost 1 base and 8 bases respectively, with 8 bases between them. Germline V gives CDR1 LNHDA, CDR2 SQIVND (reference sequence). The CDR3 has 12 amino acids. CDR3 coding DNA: TGTGCCAGTAGTATAGGAGGGACAGGCTACACCTTC. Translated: CASSIGGTGYTF.

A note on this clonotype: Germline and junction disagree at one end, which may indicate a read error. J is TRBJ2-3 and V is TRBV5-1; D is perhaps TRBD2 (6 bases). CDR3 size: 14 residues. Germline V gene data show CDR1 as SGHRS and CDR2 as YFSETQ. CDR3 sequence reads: CTSSAGTEGDTQYF. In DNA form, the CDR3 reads TGTACCAGCAGTGCCGGGACGGAGGGGGATACGCAGTATTTT. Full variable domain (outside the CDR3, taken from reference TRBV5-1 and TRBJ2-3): KAGVTQTPRYLIKTRGQQVTLSCSPISGHRSVSWYQQTPGQGLQFLFEYFSETQRNKGNFPGRFSGRQFSNSRSEMNVSTLELGDSALYLCTSSAGTEGDTQYFGPGTRLTVL.

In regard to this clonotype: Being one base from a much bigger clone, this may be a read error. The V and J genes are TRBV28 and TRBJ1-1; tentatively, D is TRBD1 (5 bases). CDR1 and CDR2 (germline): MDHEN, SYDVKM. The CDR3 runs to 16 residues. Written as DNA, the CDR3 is TGTGCCAGCACCCCGCCGGGGGTTAAAATGAACACTAAAGCTTTCTTT. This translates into CASTPPGVKMNTKAFF.

CDR3 sequence reads: CASRLTVTGELFF. The CDR3 DNA reads as TGTGCCAGCAGATTGACAGTCACCGGGGAGCTGTTTTTT. V gene TRBV12-3 or TRBV12-4 combines with J gene TRBJ2-2; D may be TRBD1 (5 bases). This CDR3 region has 13 residues. V dropped 6 bases and J dropped 4 bases, with 9 bases sitting between them.

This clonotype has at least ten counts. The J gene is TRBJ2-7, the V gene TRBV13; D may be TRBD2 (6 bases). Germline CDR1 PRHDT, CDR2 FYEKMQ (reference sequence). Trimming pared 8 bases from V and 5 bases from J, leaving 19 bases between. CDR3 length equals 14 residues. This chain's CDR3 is CASARLLAMNEQYF. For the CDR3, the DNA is TGTGCCAGCGCCAGGCTGCTAGCGATGAACGAGCAGTACTTC.

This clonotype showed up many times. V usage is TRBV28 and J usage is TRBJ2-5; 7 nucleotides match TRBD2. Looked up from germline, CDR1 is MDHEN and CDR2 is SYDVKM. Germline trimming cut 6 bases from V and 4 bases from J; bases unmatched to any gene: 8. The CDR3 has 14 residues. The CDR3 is CASRKTRGGETQYF. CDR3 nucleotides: TGTGCCAGCAGGAAGACCCGCGGGGGAGAGACCCAGTACTTC.

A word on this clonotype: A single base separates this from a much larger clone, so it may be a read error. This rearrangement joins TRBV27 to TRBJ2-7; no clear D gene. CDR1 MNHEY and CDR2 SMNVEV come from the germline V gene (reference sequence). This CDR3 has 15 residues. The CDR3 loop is CAGSLGGLGTYEQYF. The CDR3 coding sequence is TGTGCCGGCAGTTTGGGTGGCCTAGGCACCTACGAGCAGTACTTC.